A selection of T cell receptor beta chains follows, all from one sample in a study of patients and donors after allogeneic stem cell transplantation. TCRdb reprocessed the RT-PCR reads via MiXCR and lists one record per CDR3 protein. The table lists about 28,000 distinct CDR3 sequences, 6.8% of them singletons, with roughly 34% in the top ten. Sequenced input: blood, either unsorted or a sorted T cell fraction (not recorded which). The source is a human donor who was either an allogeneic HSCT recipient or a stem cell or donor lymphocyte infusion donor (not recorded which). It is not recorded whose cells these are; they may come from a transplant donor. CDR3s include the opening cysteine and the closing phenylalanine or tryptophan. Fields, in order: CDR3 DNA, CDR3 protein, clone size, D gene, J gene, V gene. D genes are given only for firm matches. Clone size is given for some rows only: seen once, a few or many times, or a class if the clone is expanded.

TGCGCCAGCAGCCCGGGACAGACCAATCAGCCCCAGCATTTT | CASSPGQTNQPQHF | many | TRBD1 | TRBJ1-5 | TRBV5-1
TGTGCCAGCAGCTTTGGGGGGGAGCTCTCCTACAATGAGCAGTTCTTC | CASSFGGELSYNEQFF | NA | TRBD2 | TRBJ2-1 | TRBV11-3
TGTGCCAGCAGCTTGGATGCAGGGTCGTATACCGGGGAGCTGTTTTTT | CASSLDAGSYTGELFF | NA | NA | TRBJ2-2 | TRBV5-5
TGTGCCAGCAGGATGACAGGGAACAACTATGGCTACACCTTC | CASRMTGNNYGYTF | many | TRBD1 | TRBJ1-2 | TRBV28
TGTGCCAGCAGCCCCGGTATGAACACTGAAGCTTTCTTT | CASSPGMNTEAFF | many | NA | TRBJ1-1 | TRBV7-9
TGTGCCACCAGTGACCGGGACAGCCCTTCGCAAGAGACCCAGTACTTC | CATSDRDSPSQETQYF | NA | TRBD1 | TRBJ2-5 | TRBV24-1
TGTGCCAGCAGCCAAGCCAGATACGAGCAGTACTTC | CASSQARYEQYF | many | NA | TRBJ2-7 | TRBV3-1
TGTGCCAGCAGCCAAGGGGGAAACAGAAGATCACCCCTCCACTTT | CASSQGGNRRSPLHF | many | NA | TRBJ1-6 | TRBV3-1
TGTGCCAGCAGGCTTCGATCAGGGATCGGGGAGCTGTTTTTT | CASRLRSGIGELFF | NA | NA | TRBJ2-2 | TRBV14
TGCAGTGCTAGAGCCGGGACAGGGATGTTAGATACGCAGTATTTT | CSARAGTGMLDTQYF | NA | TRBD1 | TRBJ2-3 | TRBV20-1
TGTGCCAGCAGTTACCGGGGACAGCAAGAGACCCAGTACTTC | CASSYRGQQETQYF | NA | TRBD1 | TRBJ2-5 | TRBV6-5
TGCGCCAGCAGCCCACAGATACTGAACACCGGGGAGCTGTTTTTT | CASSPQILNTGELFF | many | NA | TRBJ2-2 | TRBV5-1
TGTGCCAGCAGCCAACCGGTGGGGGGACAGGGGCCTCACTTC | CASSQPVGGQGPHF | few | TRBD1 | TRBJ2-5 | TRBV3-1
TGTGCCAGCAGGCGGGGGAGCGGAAATGAGCAGTTCTTC | CASRRGSGNEQFF | few | TRBD2 | TRBJ2-1 | TRBV6-5
TGTGCCAGCAGGGTCAGCGGGAGTCGCAATGAGCAGTTCTTC | CASRVSGSRNEQFF | NA | TRBD2 | TRBJ2-1 | TRBV6-5
TGTGCCACCAGTGCAACGGGCCCAACCTACAATGAGCAGTTCTTC | CATSATGPTYNEQFF | many | NA | TRBJ2-1 | TRBV24-1
TGTGCCAGCAGTTTCTTCTCCACAGATACGCAGTATTTT | CASSFFSTDTQYF | many | NA | TRBJ2-3 | TRBV12-3/TRBV12-4
TGTGCCAGCTCACCTAGCGGGAGTCTCTCCTACGAGCAGTACTTC | CASSPSGSLSYEQYF | NA | TRBD2 | TRBJ2-7 | TRBV18
TGTGCCAGCAGCTTAAGCCTACTCCAAGAGACCCAGTACTTC | CASSLSLLQETQYF | NA | NA | TRBJ2-5 | TRBV7-9
TGTGCCAGCAGCTGGACAGCTTTAGCGGGCTACACCTTC | CASSWTALAGYTF | NA | NA | TRBJ1-2 | TRBV7-2